This T cell receptor beta chain appears in the sequencing data of a study of CD8 T cells in Susac syndrome (dated by TCRdb to the late 2010s). Context from the whole study: The study used repertoire sequencing to test whether antigen drove CD8+ T cell activation and differentiation in Susac syndrome. Overall results and qualifications from the work: The number of individuals in the TCR sequencing and HLA analysis was acknowledged as relatively small.

RNA was extracted with the RNeasy kit and roughly 0.45 to 1 ug was reverse transcribed using random hexamers. The immunoSEQ multiplex PCR assay, covering 54 Vbeta and 13 Jbeta segments, was used to amplify TCR beta CDR3 regions. PCR amplification bias was corrected by using a synthetic template baseline for primer optimization and computational correction. The authors processed their data as follows. Only productive sequences were kept, with reads annotated to V, D and J genes according to IMGT and analyzed in immunoSEQ Analyzer. Clonality was computed as one minus Shannon entropy normalized by log2 of the number of productive unique sequences. For each patient and control, public and private clones were evaluated among the 100 most prevalent clones. Clones were defined as Susac-specific when absent from the healthy and MS cohorts, from fewer than 1,300 published viral clones and from other ImmuneACCESS disease sequences. The public reads were quality trimmed at Q25 with fastp and then assembled into clones with MiXCR by TCRdb, keeping productive beta chains. Rows are combined by CDR3 protein, so each entry shows the most common genes and DNA. TCRdb's processing, not the study's, gives the V and J calls here. This sample has 200,000 or so distinct CDR3 sequences in its table, and 90% to 96% of those were observed once. The ten largest clones capture approximately 0.09% of the sample.

High-throughput TCR beta sequencing profiled peripheral blood CD8+ and CD4+ T cells from healthy donors, Susac syndrome patients and multiple sclerosis patients. The multiple sclerosis controls were treatment-naive patients who had stable or active relapsing-remitting disease and met the revised McDonald criteria. Bulk CD8+ and CD4+ T cells were purified by magnetic negative isolation, whereas CD8+ TEMRA cells were enriched by FACS. Blood was collected in EDTA tubes and processed within 24 hours, with PBMCs isolated through density gradient centrifugation. PBMCs destined for TCR sequencing were cryopreserved in liquid nitrogen and later thawed in a 37 °C water bath. Purity of sorted or isolated CD4+, CD8+ and CD8+ TEMRA cells was at least 90%. CDR1 is given as PRHDT and CDR2 as FYEKMQ, both from the germline V gene (reference sequence). The CDR3 sequence holds 14 residues, the cysteine and phenylalanine included. Kept here is only the CDR3 DNA, which spans 42 bases and is read in frame from base 1. Trimming removed 5 bases from V and 6 bases from J, leaving 13 bases between the germline ends.

About this clonotype: The target of this receptor is not known. Per-base quality was not reported, and no clone a single base away is much larger than it.

The sample consisted of CD4+ T cells from PBMCs. This receptor was obtained from a human donor with multiple sclerosis. The chain is made from TRBV13 and TRBJ2-2; the D segment could be TRBD2, given 5 matching bases. The CDR3 corresponds to CASSSTWTAGELFF. The nucleotide sequence is TGTGCCAGCAGCAGTACATGGACTGCCGGGGAGCTGTTTTTT.